This paragraph covers one T cell receptor beta chain sequence. Its antigen is unidentified. Germline loops: CDR1 SNHLY, CDR2 FYNNEI. CDR3 size: 12 residues. V was cut by 10 bases and J by 10 bases, with 18 bases left in between. The record originates from a study of chemoradiotherapy in HPV16-positive cancers. Overall study findings and caveats: Candidate HPV-specific clones and E7-related TCR motifs grew in tumor during treatment. Functional assays defining HPV-specific T cells used only a couple of HPV16-positive patients.

Repertoires were sampled repeatedly during chemoradiotherapy. Here immunoSEQ multiplex PCR was the method, and the copy in TCRdb shows in-frame clones only, minus some. The sample includes over 10,000 clones, approximately 80% of them seen just once. This TCR came from a human donor with HPV-associated anogenital cancer. This material was obtained from a patient who underwent chemoradiotherapy. This chain joins TRBV2 and TRBJ2-3; tentatively, D is TRBD2 (6 bases). CDR3 residues: CATLAGTGAQYF. CDR3 sequence (DNA): TGTGCCACCTTGGCGGGCACGGGGGCGCAGTATTTT.